Presented here are 10 T cell receptor beta chains from one specimen sequenced in a study of a mutant IDH1 vaccine in newly diagnosed glioma. These receptors lack a known antigen. Stated time point: week 11, during vaccination. Doses comprised 300 ug of mutant IDH1 20-mer peptide each, plus topical imiquimod. Method: immunoSEQ multiplex PCR; TCRdb's copy keeps in-frame clones and lacks some. The profile shows more than 55,000 clones, roughly four fifths of them singletons. The sequences come from PBMCs, collected from a glioma patient whose treatment included an IDH1 peptide vaccine. The receptors shown here come from a young man with glioma.

The genes are TRBV2 and TRBJ1-6; no firm D call. Germline V lookup: CDR1 SNHLY, CDR2 FYNNEI. The CDR3 contains 12 residues. The V end lost 4 bases, the J end lost 7 bases, and 5 bases lay between the germline ends. As DNA, the CDR3 is TGTGCCAGCAGTGTCAGCAATTCACCCCTCCACTTT. Translation: CASSVSNSPLHF.

The V call is TRBV6-5, the J call TRBJ1-4; D uncertain. The CDR3 runs to 14 residues. The germline V gene has CDR1 MNHEY and CDR2 SVGAGI. With 0 bases removed from V and 5 bases from J, the gap between germline ends came to 7 bases. As DNA, the CDR3 is TGTGCCAGCAGTTACTCGAAAAGAAATGAAAAACTGTTTTTT. Translated, it gives CASSYSKRNEKLFF.

V is TRBV9 and J is TRBJ2-7, with no clear D. V was clipped by 0 bases and J by 3 bases, with 10 bases between them. Germline V lookup: CDR1 SGDLS, CDR2 YYNGEE. The CDR3 is 14 amino acids. In DNA form, the CDR3 reads TGTGCCAGCAGCGTAGAAAGCTCCAACTACGAGCAGTACTTC. Translating gives CASSVESSNYEQYF.

The chain employs TRBV14 and TRBJ2-7; 7 bases agree with TRBD2. The CDR3 is 13 amino acids. Trimming took 6 bases from V and 2 from J; bases not matched to a gene: 4. Germline V CDR1 and CDR2: SGHDN, FVKESK. The CDR3 is CASSLGLAYEQYF. The CDR3 coding sequence is TGTGCCAGCAGTCTTGGACTAGCCTACGAGCAGTACTTC. Looking up the rest from reference TRBV14 and TRBJ2-7 gives the full variable domain: EAGVTQFPSHSVIEKGQTVTLRCDPISGHDNLYWYRRVMGKEIKFLLHFVKESKQDESGMPNNRFLAERTGGTYSTLKVQPAELEDSGVYFCASSLGLAYEQYFGPGTRLTVT.

The V call is TRBV30, the J call TRBJ2-7; 7 bases map to TRBD2. CDR3 length equals 13 residues. Trimming cost V 8 bases and J 0 bases; bases outside gene matches: 7. Per the germline V gene, CDR1 is GTSNPN and CDR2 is SVGIG (reference sequence). The CDR3 loop is CAAWRESSYEQYF. For the CDR3, the DNA is TGTGCCGCCTGGCGGGAGAGCTCCTACGAGCAGTACTTC.

The rearrangement links TRBV6-5 to TRBJ1-6, with D uncertain. This CDR3 has 15 residues. Germline values: CDR1 MNHEY, CDR2 SVGAGI. Trimming shortened V by 2 bases and J by 7 bases, and 12 bases separated the two germline ends. CDR3 sequence reads: CASSYVREGNSPLHF. CDR3 sequence (DNA): TGTGCCAGCAGTTACGTTAGGGAAGGGAATTCACCCCTCCACTTT.

V gene TRBV19 combines with J gene TRBJ2-3; tentatively, D is TRBD1 (6 bases). The CDR3 extends over 14 amino acids. Trimming took 5 bases from V and 4 from J, leaving 13 bases between them. The germline CDR1 and CDR2 sequences are LNHDA and SQIVND (reference sequence). CDR3 sequence: CASSLPGVADTQYF. In nucleotides, the CDR3 is TGTGCCAGTAGTCTCCCAGGGGTGGCAGATACGCAGTATTTT.

The chain employs TRBV11-2 and TRBJ2-1; D unclear. The CDR3 contains 14 residues. V shed 4 bases and J shed 6 bases, with 13 bases lying between them. Germline CDR1 SGHAT, CDR2 FQNNGV. Written as DNA, the CDR3 is TGTGCCAGCAGCTCATTTGTCCCTCTCAATGAGCAGTTCTTC. This sequence encodes CASSSFVPLNEQFF.

The CDR3, as DNA: TGTGCCAGCAGCCTGGATCGGGGCGGTGGCTACACCTTC. It translates to CASSLDRGGGYTF. The genes are TRBV28 and TRBJ1-2, with D tentatively TRBD1 (5 bases). CDR1 is MDHEN, CDR2 SYDVKM, per germline. The CDR3 is made up of 13 amino acids. The germline V and J ends were trimmed by 6 bases and 7 bases, with 15 bases remaining between them.

The chain uses TRBV7-2 and TRBJ1-6; D not certain. The CDR3 runs to 16 residues. Germline V CDR1 and CDR2: SGHTA, FQGNSA. V lost 1 base and J lost 0, with 7 bases in between. As DNA, the CDR3 is TGTGCCAGCAGCTTAGGCAGGAGCTCCTATAATTCACCCCTCCACTTT. It codes for CASSLGRSSYNSPLHF.